This TCR beta chain was sequenced during a study of blood T cell repertoires in COVID-19 (dated by TCRdb to the early 2020s). Background for the entire study: The collaborator samples originated in the United States, Italy and Spain and spanned the acute and convalescent phases of COVID-19. The prospective study material was composed of cDNA or gDNA derived from T cells, B-cell-depleted T cells, or PBMCs. Subjects who had been exposed to COVID-19, were actively infected with it, or had recovered from it provided the deeply sampled blood TCRbeta repertoires that made up the dataset. The repertoires were made available in a free public database intended to serve as a resource for research on the immune response to SARS-CoV-2. Samples came from the ongoing ImmuneRACE study (first 160 participants) plus 1,254 subjects from 6 global collaborators. A de-identified subject ID, COVID-19 status, age in years and sex were almost always included in the sample metadata. Where HLA class I and class II types were available, the types were taken from metadata supplied by the sample provider, not from assay-based typing. Study-level results and caveats: The amount of clinical and demographic metadata varied by source and participant and was provided uncurated.

TCRbeta CDR3 regions were amplified from genomic DNA by means of the immunoSEQ Assay, a bias-controlled multiplex PCR. The study's processing was this. Nucleated cell counts per sample were estimated from amplification of reference gene primers within the assay. To quantify the absolute abundance of each unique TCRbeta CDR3 rearrangement, sequence reads were collapsed and filtered. For each sample, productive Simpson clonality was calculated by taking the square root of Simpson's diversity index across productive rearrangements. This immuneACCESS table, as held by TCRdb, lists in-frame sequences with V and J called but not all clones. Of the missing ones, under half trace to an unresolved V gene in checked studies; the others have no known cause. That table is the source of V, J and clone size, and D and trimming were worked out from the DNA. The sample has 76,000 or so clones on record, 80% to 90% of them singletons. Of the sample, about 15% falls within the top ten clones.

Collaborating institutions collected whole blood in K2EDTA tubes following their own protocols. Collaborator samples were shipped for TCRbeta analysis as frozen whole blood, isolated PBMCs, or DNA extracted from either sample type. CDR1 and CDR2 are read off the germline V gene as MGHDK and SYGVNS. Trimming takes 4 bases off V and 6 bases off J; junction bases not matched to a gene: 6. Its CDR3 holds 14 amino acids, cysteine through phenylalanine. Of the read, only the CDR3 DNA is kept; its 42 bases are in frame from base 1. A few counts support this clone. Its target antigen remains unknown. Per-base quality was not reported, and no clone a single base away is much larger than it.

The chain was built from TRBV25-1 and TRBJ1-5; 7 of the junction bases match TRBD1. The source is a man older than 75 in a cohort sampled during active COVID-19. The sample was peripheral blood. The CDR3 sequence is CASSADRAGQPQHF. The DNA sequence reads TGTGCCAGCAGTGCTGACAGGGCGGGTCAGCCCCAGCATTTT.